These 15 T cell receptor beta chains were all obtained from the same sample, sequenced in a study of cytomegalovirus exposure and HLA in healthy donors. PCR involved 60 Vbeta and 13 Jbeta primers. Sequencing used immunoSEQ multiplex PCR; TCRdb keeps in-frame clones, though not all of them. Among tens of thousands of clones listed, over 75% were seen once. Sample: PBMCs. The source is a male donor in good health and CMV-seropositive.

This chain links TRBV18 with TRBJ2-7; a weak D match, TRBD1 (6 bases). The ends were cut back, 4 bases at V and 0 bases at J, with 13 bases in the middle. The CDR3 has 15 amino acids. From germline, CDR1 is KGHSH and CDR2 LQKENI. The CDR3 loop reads CASSRSGQSSYEQYF. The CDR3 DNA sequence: TGTGCCAGCTCACGAAGCGGACAGAGCTCCTACGAGCAGTACTTC.

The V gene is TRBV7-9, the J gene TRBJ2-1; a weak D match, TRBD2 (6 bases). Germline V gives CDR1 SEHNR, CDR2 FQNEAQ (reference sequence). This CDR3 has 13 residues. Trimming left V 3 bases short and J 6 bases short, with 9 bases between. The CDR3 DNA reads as TGTGCCAGCAGCTTGGGGACTGGCAATGAGCAGTTCTTC. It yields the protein CASSLGTGNEQFF.

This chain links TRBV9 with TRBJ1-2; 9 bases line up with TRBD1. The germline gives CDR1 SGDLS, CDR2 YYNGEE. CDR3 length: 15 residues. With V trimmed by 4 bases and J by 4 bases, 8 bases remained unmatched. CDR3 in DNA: TGTGCCAGCAGCCCCCGGACAGGGGTGGGCTATGGCTACACCTTC. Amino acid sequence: CASSPRTGVGYGYTF.

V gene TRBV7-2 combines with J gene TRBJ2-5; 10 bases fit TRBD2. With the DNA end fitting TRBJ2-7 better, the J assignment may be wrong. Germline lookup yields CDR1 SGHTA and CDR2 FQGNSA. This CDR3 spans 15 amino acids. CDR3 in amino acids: CASSLSGRAVYEQYF. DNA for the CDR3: TGTGCCAGCAGCCTGAGCGGGAGGGCCGTCTACGAGCAGTACTTC.

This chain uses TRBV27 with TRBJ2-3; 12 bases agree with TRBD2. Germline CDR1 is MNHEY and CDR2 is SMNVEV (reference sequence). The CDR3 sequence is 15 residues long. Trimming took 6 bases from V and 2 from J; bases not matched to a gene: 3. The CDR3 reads CASRRLAGATDTQYF. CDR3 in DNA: TGTGCCAGCAGGAGACTAGCGGGAGCCACAGATACGCAGTATTTT.

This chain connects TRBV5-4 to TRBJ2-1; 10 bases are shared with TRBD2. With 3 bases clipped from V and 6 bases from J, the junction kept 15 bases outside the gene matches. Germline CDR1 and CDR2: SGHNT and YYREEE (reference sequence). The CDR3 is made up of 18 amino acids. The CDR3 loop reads CASSSPLGLAQNINEQFF. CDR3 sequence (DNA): TGTGCCAGCAGCTCTCCGCTGGGACTAGCGCAGAATATCAATGAGCAGTTCTTC.

DNA of the CDR3: TGTGCCAGCAGCGTAGATACAGGGGAATTTGTGCCCCTCCACTTT. It is translated as CASSVDTGEFVPLHF. The chain combines TRBV9 with TRBJ1-6; TRBD1 matches at 7 bases. CDR3 length: 15 residues. The V gene's germline CDR1 is SGDLS and CDR2 YYNGEE. J was trimmed by 13 bases and V by 0 bases; bases with no gene match: 10.

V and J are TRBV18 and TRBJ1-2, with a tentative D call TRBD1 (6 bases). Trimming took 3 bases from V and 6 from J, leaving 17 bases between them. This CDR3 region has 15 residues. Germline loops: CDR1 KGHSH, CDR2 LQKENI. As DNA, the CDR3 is TGTGCCAGCTCACCGACGGGACAATTATCCCATGGCTACACCTTC. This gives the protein CASSPTGQLSHGYTF.

The CDR3 region is CASSQEGGEETQYF. The DNA for the CDR3 is TGCGCCAGCAGCCAAGAGGGGGGGGAGGAGACCCAGTACTTC. The V call is TRBV4-1, the J call TRBJ2-5; 7 bases align to TRBD2. The germline V gene has CDR1 MGHRA and CDR2 YSYEKL. V lost 0 bases, J lost 5 bases, and 3 bases stayed unmatched. This CDR3 is 14 amino acids long.

CDR3 region: CASSLRDSLYEQYF. DNA for the CDR3: TGTGCCAGCAGCCTCCGGGACTCTCTCTACGAGCAGTACTTC. The chain employs TRBV5-4 and TRBJ2-7; maybe TRBD2 (6 bases). The CDR3 extends over 14 amino acids. CDR1 SGHNT and CDR2 YYREEE come from the germline V gene (reference sequence). V gave up 4 bases and J gave up 3 bases, with 14 bases separating them.

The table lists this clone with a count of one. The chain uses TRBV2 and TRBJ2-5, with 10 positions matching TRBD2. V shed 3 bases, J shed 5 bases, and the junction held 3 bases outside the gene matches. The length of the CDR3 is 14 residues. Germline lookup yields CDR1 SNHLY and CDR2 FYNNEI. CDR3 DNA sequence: TGTGCCAGCAGTGATCTAGCGGGGGCGGAGACCCAGTACTTC. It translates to CASSDLAGAETQYF.

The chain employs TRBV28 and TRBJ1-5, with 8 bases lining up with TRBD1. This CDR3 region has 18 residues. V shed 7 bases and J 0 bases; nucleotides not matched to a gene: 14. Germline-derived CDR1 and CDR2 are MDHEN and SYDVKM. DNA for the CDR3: TGTGCCAGCAACCTTAGACAGGGGATAGGAGATAGCAATCAGCCCCAGCATTTT. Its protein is CASNLRQGIGDSNQPQHF.

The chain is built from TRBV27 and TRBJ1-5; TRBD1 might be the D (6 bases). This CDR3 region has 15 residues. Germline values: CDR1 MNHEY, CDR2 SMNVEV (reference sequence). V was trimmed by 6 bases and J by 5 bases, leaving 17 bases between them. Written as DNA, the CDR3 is TGTGCCAGCAGCCCGGACAGCCTTATAGATCAGCCCCAGCATTTT. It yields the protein CASSPDSLIDQPQHF.

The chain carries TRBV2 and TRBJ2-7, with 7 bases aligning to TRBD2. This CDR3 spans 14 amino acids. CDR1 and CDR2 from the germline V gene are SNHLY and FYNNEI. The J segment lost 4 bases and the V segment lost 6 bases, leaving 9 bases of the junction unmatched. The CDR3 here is CASRSAGAGYEQYF. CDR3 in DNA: TGTGCCAGCAGGAGTGCGGGAGCGGGTTACGAGCAGTACTTC.

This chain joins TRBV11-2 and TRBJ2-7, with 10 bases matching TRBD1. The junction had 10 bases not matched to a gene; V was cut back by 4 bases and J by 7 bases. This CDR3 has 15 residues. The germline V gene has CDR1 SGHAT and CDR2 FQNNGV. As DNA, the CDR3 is TGTGCCAGCAGCTGGGGGACAGGGGACCTCGAAGAGCAGTACTTC. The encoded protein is CASSWGTGDLEEQYF.